This TCR beta chain was recorded in a study of CD8+ T cells in alopecia areata. Study at large: Administration of oral tofacitinib to treated patients was at 5 to 10 mg twice daily.

PBMCs served as the source from which CD4+ and CD8+ T cells were sorted. J gave up 4 bases and V 5 bases, and 7 bases lay outside the gene matches. Looked up from germline, CDR1 is SGHTA and CDR2 is FQGTGA. This CDR3 has 14 residues. In each case, RNA was isolated and then reverse transcribed into cDNA as the sequencing template. The method was immunoSEQ multiplex PCR; TCRdb's version includes in-frame clones alone and lacks a portion of them. The table shows 150,000 or so clones, with around 87% occurring only once. The V gene is TRBV7-3, the J gene TRBJ1-1, with 7 bases identical to TRBD1. The receptor was derived from a human donor with alopecia areata. The material was CD8+ T cells sorted from blood, obtained at week 0. Written as DNA, the CDR3 is TGTGCCAGCAGCCTCAACAGGGGCTTCACTGAAGCTTTCTTT. The encoded protein is CASSLNRGFTEAFF.